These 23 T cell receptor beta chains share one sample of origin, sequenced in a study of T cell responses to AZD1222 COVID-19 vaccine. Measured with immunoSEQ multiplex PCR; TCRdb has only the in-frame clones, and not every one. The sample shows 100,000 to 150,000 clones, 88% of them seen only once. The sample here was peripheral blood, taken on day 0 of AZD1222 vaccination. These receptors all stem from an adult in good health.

The CDR3 bases are TGTGCCAGCAGTTCACACGGCGGGGGGACTCTTTTTGGCTACACCTTC. Amino acid sequence: CASSSHGGGTLFGYTF. The V gene is TRBV28, the J gene TRBJ1-2, with D possibly being TRBD1 (5 bases). Germline assignment: CDR1 MDHEN and CDR2 SYDVKM. The length of the CDR3 is 16 residues. V shed 4 bases and J shed 7 bases, with 22 bases lying between them.

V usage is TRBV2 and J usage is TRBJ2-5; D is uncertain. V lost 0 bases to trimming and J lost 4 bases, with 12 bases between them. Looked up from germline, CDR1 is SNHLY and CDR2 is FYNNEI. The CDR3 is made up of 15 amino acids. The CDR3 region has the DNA TGTGCCAGCAGTGAAGCGCTCGCAAAAAGAGAGACCCAGTACTTC. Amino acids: CASSEALAKRETQYF.

The CDR3 protein is CASSYYPGANTGELFF. The CDR3 bases are TGTGCCAGCAGTTACTATCCGGGAGCGAACACCGGGGAGCTGTTTTTT. This chain joins TRBV6-2 or TRBV6-3 and TRBJ2-2; perhaps TRBD2 as D (6 bases). Trimming shortened V by 1 base and J by 0 bases, and 9 bases separated the two germline ends. Germline V gene lookup returns CDR1 MNHEY and CDR2 SVGEGT. There are 16 residues in the CDR3.

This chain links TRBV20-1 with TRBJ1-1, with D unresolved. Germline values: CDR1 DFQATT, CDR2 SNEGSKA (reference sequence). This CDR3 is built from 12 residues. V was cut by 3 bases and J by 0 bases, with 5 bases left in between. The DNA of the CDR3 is TGCAGTGCTAGTCGGGTGAACACTGAAGCTTTCTTT. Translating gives CSASRVNTEAFF.

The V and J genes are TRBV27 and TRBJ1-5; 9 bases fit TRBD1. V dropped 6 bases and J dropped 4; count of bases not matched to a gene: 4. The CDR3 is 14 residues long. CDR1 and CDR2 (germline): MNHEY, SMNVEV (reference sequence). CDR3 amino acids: CASRGQGLNQPQHF. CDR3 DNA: TGTGCCAGCAGGGGACAGGGATTGAATCAGCCCCAGCATTTT.

CDR3 sequence reads: CSVEDPTSTYEQYF. DNA of the CDR3: TGCAGCGTTGAAGATCCGACTAGTACCTACGAGCAGTACTTC. V gene TRBV29-1 combines with J gene TRBJ2-7, with D perhaps TRBD2 (6 bases). The CDR3 has 14 residues. Trimming took 0 bases from V and 2 from J, leaving 11 bases between them. The germline V gene encodes CDR1 SQVTM and CDR2 ANQGSEA.

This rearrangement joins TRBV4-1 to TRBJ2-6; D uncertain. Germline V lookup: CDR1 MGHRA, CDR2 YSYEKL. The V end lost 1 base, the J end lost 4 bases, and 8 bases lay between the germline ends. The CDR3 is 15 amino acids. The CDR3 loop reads CASSQVEAGANVLTF. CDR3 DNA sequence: TGCGCCAGCAGCCAAGTTGAGGCAGGGGCCAACGTCCTGACTTTC.

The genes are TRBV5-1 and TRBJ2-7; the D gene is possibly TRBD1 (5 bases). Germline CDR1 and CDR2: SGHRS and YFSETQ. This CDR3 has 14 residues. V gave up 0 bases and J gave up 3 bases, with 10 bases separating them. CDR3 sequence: CASSLEPGLYEQYF. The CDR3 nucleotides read TGCGCCAGCAGCTTGGAACCAGGGCTCTACGAGCAGTACTTC.

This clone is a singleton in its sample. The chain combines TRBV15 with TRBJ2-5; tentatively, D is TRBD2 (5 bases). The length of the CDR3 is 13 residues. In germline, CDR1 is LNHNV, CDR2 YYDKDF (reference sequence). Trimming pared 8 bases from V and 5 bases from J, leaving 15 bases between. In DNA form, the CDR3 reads TGTGCCACCGAAAGGGAGCCGAGGGAGACCCAGTACTTC. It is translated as CATEREPRETQYF.

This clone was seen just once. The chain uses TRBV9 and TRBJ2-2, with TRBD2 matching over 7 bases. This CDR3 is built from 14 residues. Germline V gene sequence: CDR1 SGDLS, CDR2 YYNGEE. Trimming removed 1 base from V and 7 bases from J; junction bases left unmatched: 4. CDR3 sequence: CASSVSGGNGELFF. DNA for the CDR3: TGTGCCAGCAGCGTATCCGGGGGGAACGGGGAGCTGTTTTTT.

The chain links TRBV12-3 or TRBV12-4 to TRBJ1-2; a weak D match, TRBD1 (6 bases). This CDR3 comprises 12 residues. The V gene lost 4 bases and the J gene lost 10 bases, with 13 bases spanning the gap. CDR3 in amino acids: CASSSKDSYYTF. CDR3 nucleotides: TGTGCCAGCAGTTCGAAGGACAGCTACTACACCTTC.

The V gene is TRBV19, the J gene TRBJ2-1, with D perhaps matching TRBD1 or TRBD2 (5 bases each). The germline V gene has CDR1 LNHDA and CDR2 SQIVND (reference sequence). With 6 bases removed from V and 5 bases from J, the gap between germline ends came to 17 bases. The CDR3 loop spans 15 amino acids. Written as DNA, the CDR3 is TGTGCCAGTAGGGAAGGGACCCTTGGCCACAATGAGCAGTTCTTC. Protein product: CASREGTLGHNEQFF. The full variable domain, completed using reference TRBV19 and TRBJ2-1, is DGGITQSPKYLFRKEGQNVTLSCEQNLNHDAMYWYRQDPGQGLRLIYYSQIVNDFQKGDIAEGYSVSREKKESFPLTVTSAQKNPTAFYLCASREGTLGHNEQFFGPGTRLTVL.

CDR3 bases: TGTGCCAGTAGTGCTGGACAGGGCGGGTCCTACGAGCAGTACTTC. This sequence encodes CASSAGQGGSYEQYF. The chain employs TRBV19 and TRBJ2-7; 8 nucleotides match TRBD1. This CDR3 is built from 15 residues. CDR1 and CDR2 (germline): LNHDA, SQIVND (reference sequence). J lost 1 base, V lost 5 bases, and 7 bases had no gene match.

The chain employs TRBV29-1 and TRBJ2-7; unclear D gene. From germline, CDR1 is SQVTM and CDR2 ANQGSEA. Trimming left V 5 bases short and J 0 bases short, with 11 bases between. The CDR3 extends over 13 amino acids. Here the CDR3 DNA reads TGCAGCGTTATGCGAGAAATCTCCTACGAGCAGTACTTC. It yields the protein CSVMREISYEQYF.

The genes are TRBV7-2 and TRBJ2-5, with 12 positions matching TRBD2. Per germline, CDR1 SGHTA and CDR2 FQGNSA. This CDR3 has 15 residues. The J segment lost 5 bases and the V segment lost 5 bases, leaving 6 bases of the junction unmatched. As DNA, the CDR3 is TGTGCCAGCAGCCGGCTAGCGGGAGGGCGGGAGACCCAGTACTTC. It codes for CASSRLAGGRETQYF.

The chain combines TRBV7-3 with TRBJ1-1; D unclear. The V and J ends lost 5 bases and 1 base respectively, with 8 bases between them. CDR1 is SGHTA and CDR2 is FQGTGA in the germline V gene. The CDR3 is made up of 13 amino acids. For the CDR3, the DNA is TGTGCCAGCAGCCCTTTCCAGAACACTGAAGCTTTCTTT. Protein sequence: CASSPFQNTEAFF.

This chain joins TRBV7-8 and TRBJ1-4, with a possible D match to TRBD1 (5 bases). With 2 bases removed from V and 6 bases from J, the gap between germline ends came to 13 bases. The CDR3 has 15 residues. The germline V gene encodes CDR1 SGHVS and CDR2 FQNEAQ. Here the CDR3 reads CASSLLGQRHEKLFF. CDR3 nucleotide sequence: TGTGCCAGCAGCTTACTGGGGCAACGCCATGAAAAACTGTTTTTT.

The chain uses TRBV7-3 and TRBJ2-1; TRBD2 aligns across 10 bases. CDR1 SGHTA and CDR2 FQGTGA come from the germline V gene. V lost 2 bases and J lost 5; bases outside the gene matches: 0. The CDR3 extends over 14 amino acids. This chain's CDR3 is CASSLLAGDNEQFF. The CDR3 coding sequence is TGTGCCAGCAGCTTACTAGCGGGGGACAATGAGCAGTTCTTC. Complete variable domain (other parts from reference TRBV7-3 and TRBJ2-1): GAGVSQTPSNKVTEKGKYVELRCDPISGHTALYWYRQSLGQGPEFLIYFQGTGAADDSGLPNDRFFAVRPEGSVSTLKIQRTERGDSAVYLCASSLLAGDNEQFFGPGTRLTVL.

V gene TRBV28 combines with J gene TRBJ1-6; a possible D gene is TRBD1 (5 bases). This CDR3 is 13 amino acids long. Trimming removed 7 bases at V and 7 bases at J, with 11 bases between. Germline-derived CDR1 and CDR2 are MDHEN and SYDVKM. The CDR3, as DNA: TGTGCCAGCAACACAGGTCTCAATTCACCCCTCCACTTT. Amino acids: CASNTGLNSPLHF.

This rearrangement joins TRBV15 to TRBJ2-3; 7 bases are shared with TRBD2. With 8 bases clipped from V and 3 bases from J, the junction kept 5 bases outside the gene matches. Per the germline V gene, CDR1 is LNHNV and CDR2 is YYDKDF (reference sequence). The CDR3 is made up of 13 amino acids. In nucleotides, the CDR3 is TGTGCCACCCTTCGCGGGGGAACAGATACGCAGTATTTT. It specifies CATLRGGTDTQYF.

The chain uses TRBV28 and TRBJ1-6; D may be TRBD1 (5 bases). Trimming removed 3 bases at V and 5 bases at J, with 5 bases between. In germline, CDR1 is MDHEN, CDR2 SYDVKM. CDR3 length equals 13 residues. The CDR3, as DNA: TGTGCCAGCAGTTTGACAGATAATTCACCCCTCCACTTT. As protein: CASSLTDNSPLHF.

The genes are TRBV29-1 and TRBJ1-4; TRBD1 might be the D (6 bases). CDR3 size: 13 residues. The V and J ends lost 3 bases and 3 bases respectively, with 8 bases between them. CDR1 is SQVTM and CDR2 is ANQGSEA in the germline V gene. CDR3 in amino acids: CSVERGANEKLFF. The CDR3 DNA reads TGCAGCGTTGAGAGGGGGGCTAATGAAAAACTGTTTTTT.

The CDR3 loop reads CASSIRTGNSNQPQHF. Here the CDR3 DNA reads TGTGCCAGTAGTATTCGGACAGGTAATAGCAATCAGCCCCAGCATTTT. The V gene is TRBV19, the J gene TRBJ1-5, with TRBD1 matching over 7 bases. This CDR3 is 16 amino acids long. The V gene end was trimmed by 3 bases and the J gene end by 0 bases; junction bases not matched to a gene: 5. Germline V gene data show CDR1 as LNHDA and CDR2 as SQIVND (reference sequence). Filled out from reference TRBV19 and TRBJ1-5, the complete variable domain reads DGGITQSPKYLFRKEGQNVTLSCEQNLNHDAMYWYRQDPGQGLRLIYYSQIVNDFQKGDIAEGYSVSREKKESFPLTVTSAQKNPTAFYLCASSIRTGNSNQPQHFGDGTRLSIL.